The TCR beta chain described here comes from a study of response to subunit inactivated influenza vaccine. The CDR3 totals 17 residues. V lost 4 bases and J 1 base, leaving 17 bases between the germline ends. CDR1 is SGHVS, CDR2 FQNEAQ, per germline. One entry per CDR3 protein results from TCRdb running MiXCR on the RT-PCR reads. Of fewer than 600,000 distinct CDR3 sequences in the sample, roughly 7.6% were seen once. This clonotype was detected a few times. This sequence joins TRBV7-8 and TRBJ1-5; maybe TRBD1 (5 bases). This material consisted of PBMCs from blood, taken roughly 24 months after vaccination. The clonotype was recovered from a man between 45 and 75 years old who received an inactivated influenza vaccine. CDR3 sequence: CASSSGTVGGSNQPQHF. CDR3 nucleotide sequence: TGTGCCAGCAGCTCAGGGACGGTGGGGGGGAGCAATCAGCCCCAGCATTTT.